The T cell receptor (beta chain) under discussion was sequenced for a study of T cell repertoires in cytomegalovirus infection. TCRdb independently ran MiXCR on the reads; one entry per CDR3 protein. Among about a million distinct CDR3 sequences, less than 40% were seen once, and the ten largest hold over 12%. V gave up 5 bases and J gave up 6 bases, with 13 bases separating them. The CDR3 is made up of 13 amino acids. The germline V gene has CDR1 SGHAT and CDR2 FQNNGV. This clonotype was recorded a few times. The antigen is not known. This sample comprised cultured CD8+ T cells from PBMCs, obtained from culture after CMV antigen stimulation. This chain connects TRBV11-2 to TRBJ1-2, with D perhaps matching TRBD1 (6 bases). This clonotype was obtained from a human donor in good health (CMV status not recorded). Some clones in this sample may be carry-over from other donors' samples. CDR3: CASSHLNRDGYTF. CDR3 nucleotides: TGTGCCAGCAGCCATCTTAACAGGGATGGCTACACCTTC.